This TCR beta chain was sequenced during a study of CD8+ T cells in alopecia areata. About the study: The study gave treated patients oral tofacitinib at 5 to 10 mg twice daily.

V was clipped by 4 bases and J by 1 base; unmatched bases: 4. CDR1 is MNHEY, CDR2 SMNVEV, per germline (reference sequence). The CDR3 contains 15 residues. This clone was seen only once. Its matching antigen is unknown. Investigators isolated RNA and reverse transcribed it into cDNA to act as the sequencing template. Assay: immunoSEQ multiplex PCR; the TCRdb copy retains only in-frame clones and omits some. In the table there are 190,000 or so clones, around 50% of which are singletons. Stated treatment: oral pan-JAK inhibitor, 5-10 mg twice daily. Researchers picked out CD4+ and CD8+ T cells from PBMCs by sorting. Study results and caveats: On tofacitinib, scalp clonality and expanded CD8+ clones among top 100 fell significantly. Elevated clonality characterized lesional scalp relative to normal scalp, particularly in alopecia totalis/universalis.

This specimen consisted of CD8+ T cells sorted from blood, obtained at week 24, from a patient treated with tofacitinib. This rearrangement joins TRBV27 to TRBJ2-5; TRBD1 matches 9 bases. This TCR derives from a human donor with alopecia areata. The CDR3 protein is CASSSQGAIQETQYF. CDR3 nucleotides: TGTGCCAGCAGTTCACAGGGGGCAATCCAAGAGACCCAGTACTTC.